The text below deals with one T cell receptor beta chain. Antigen unknown. Sorted T cells were CFSE-labeled and cultured around 5 days with allogeneic regulatory or mature dendritic cells at 1:10. Here immunoSEQ multiplex PCR was the method, and the copy in TCRdb shows in-frame clones only, minus some. The table records 12,000 or so clones, 74% of them present only once. This sample was included in a study of regulatory dendritic cells for organ transplantation. Germline V gene sequence: CDR1 SGHDT, CDR2 YYEEEE. V was shortened by 5 bases and J by 1 base, with 9 bases between the two germline ends. CDR3 length: 13 residues.

The sample taken for sequencing was naive CD4+ T cells from blood cultured with regulatory dendritic cells. Specified subset: CD45RA+ naive T cells. The chain joins TRBV5-6 to TRBJ1-2; a weak D match, TRBD1 (5 bases). This sequence originates from a human donor in good health. CDR3 nucleotides: TGTGCCAGCAGATCGGGGGGTAACTATGGCTACACCTTC. It specifies CASRSGGNYGYTF.